In its sample, the clone carrying this T cell receptor (beta chain) was seen a few times. Its antigen is not identified. After stimulus-free culture, autoproliferating CFSE-dim and non-proliferating CFSE-high T cells were sequenced separately. About 50 million CFSE-labeled PBMCs were cultured around seven days unstimulated, then replicate wells were pooled. PBMCs were labeled with 0.5 uM CFSE and cultured without exogenous stimuli. This sample was taken from a study of memory B cells and T cells in multiple sclerosis. Study-wide results and limits: Normalization was needed because clone-set size differences affected shared clonotype counts.

TCRdb's table, derived via immunoSEQ multiplex PCR, lists solely in-frame clones and lacks some. The data contain around 30,000 clones, roughly 86% of them seen just once; the ten biggest clones take up 2.7%. V dropped 1 base and J dropped 2 bases, with 15 bases sitting between them. CDR1 SEHNR and CDR2 FQNEAQ come from the germline V gene (reference sequence). The CDR3 consists of 16 residues. This sequence was found in a human donor with multiple sclerosis. The sequenced sample was PBMCs from blood kept in culture. V and J are TRBV7-9 and TRBJ2-7; D is tentatively TRBD1 or TRBD2 (5 bases each). The CDR3 is CASSLVKGRNTYEQYF. The CDR3 DNA reads as TGTGCCAGCAGCTTAGTGAAGGGACGGAATACCTACGAGCAGTACTTC.